This TCR beta chain was sequenced for a study of shared clonotypes between healthy human individuals. Study as a whole: Each donor contributed plates that comprised three CD4 naive, three CD4 memory, two CD8 naive and one CD8 memory.

Clones were read by immunoSEQ multiplex PCR, and TCRdb kept only the in-frame ones, dropping some. The sample has roughly 1,500,000 clones, around 98.5% seen once. All the donors were Caucasian adults who lived in Nashville, Tennessee. Germline V gene data show CDR1 as SGHAT and CDR2 as FQNNGV. Trimming stripped 8 bases from V and 7 bases from J, with 9 bases between. The CDR3 is 11 amino acids. Source material: naive CD4+ T cells sorted from blood. This sample's subset: CD45RA+ positively selected. This chain uses TRBV11-2 with TRBJ2-1; D is perhaps TRBD2 (5 bases). The receptor was derived from a man aged 25 to 40 in good health. The CDR3 region has the DNA TGTGCCAGCCTAGCCTGGAATGAGCAGTTCTTC. The encoded protein is CASLAWNEQFF.